The sequence of this TCR beta chain was determined in a study of shared clonotypes between healthy human individuals. Clones were sequenced by immunoSEQ multiplex PCR, and TCRdb holds only the in-frame ones, with some missing. The data hold approximately 2.5 million clones, with approximately 94% observed a single time. Details on this clone: Its antigen remains unidentified.

Healthy adults negative for HIV, lacking recent acute infections or vaccinations, served as donors. The study, taken as a whole, reports: In having few donors, the study represented limited genetic and exposure-history diversity. The study found lower generation probabilities in non-shared clonotypes than in those shared by all four donors.

The CDR3 runs 11 residues. CDR1 and CDR2 (germline): GTSNPN, SVGIG (reference sequence). The V end lost 4 bases, the J end lost 10 bases, and 11 bases lay between the germline ends. This TCR derives from a young man in good health. Sequencing used naive CD4+ T cells sorted from blood. Documented subset: CD45RA+ positively selected. The genes are TRBV30 and TRBJ2-1; D remains ambiguous. This CDR3 reads CAWMPLGEQFF. The CDR3 region has the DNA TGTGCCTGGATGCCCCTCGGGGAGCAGTTCTTC.